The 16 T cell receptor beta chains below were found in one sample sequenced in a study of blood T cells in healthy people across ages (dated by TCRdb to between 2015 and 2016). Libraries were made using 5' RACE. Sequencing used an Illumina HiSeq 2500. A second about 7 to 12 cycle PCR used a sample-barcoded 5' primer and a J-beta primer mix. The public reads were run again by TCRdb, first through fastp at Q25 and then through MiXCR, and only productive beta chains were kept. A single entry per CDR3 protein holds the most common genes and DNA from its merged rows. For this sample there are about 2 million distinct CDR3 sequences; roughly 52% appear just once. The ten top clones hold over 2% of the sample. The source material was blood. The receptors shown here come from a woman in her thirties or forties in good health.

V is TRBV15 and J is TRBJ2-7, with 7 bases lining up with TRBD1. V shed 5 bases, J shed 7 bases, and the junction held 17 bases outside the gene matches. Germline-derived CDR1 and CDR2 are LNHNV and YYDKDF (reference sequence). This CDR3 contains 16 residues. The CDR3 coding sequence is TGTGCCACCAGCCGTTCGACAGGGCCGAGTATCATTGAGCAGTACTTC. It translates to CATSRSTGPSIIEQYF.

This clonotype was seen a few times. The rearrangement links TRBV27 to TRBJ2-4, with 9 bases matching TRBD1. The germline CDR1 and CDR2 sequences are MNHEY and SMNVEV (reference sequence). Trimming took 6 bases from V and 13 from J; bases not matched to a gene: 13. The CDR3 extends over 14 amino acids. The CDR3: CASSNRGPRREQYF. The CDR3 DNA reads TGTGCCAGCAGCAACAGGGGGCCGAGGAGAGAGCAGTACTTC.

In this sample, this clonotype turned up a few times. The CDR3 reads CASSLDLAGVTYEQYF. The DNA of the CDR3 is TGTGCCAGCAGCTTAGATCTGGCAGGTGTGACCTACGAGCAGTACTTC. The chain recombines TRBV11-2 with TRBJ2-7; D uncertain. V was trimmed by 0 bases and J by 2 bases, leaving 14 bases between them. The CDR3 contains 16 residues. The germline CDR1 and CDR2 sequences are SGHAT and FQNNGV.

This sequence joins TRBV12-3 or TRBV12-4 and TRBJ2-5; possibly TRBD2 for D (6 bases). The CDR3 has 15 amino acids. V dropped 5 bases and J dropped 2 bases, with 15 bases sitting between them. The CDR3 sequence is CASSTLGRIQETQYF. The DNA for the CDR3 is TGTGCCAGCAGTACTCTTGGGAGGATTCAAGAGACCCAGTACTTC.

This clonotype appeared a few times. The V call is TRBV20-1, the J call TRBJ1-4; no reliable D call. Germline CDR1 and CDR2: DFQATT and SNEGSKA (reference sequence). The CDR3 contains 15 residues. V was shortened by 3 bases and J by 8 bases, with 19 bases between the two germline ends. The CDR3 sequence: CSARGRTIPDEKLFF. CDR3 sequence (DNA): TGCAGTGCTAGGGGCAGGACCATCCCAGACGAAAAACTGTTTTTT.

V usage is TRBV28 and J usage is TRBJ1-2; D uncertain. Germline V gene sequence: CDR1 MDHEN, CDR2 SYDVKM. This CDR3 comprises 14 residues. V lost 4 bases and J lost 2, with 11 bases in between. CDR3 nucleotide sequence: TGTGCCAGCAGTTCAATCTCAAAGAACTATGGCTACACCTTC. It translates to CASSSISKNYGYTF.

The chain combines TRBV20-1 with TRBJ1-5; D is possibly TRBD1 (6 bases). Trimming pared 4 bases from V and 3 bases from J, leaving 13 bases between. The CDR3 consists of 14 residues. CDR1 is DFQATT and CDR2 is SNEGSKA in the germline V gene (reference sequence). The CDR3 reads CSAKGGVPNQPQHF. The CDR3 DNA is TGCAGTGCTAAGGGGGGGGTGCCCAATCAGCCCCAGCATTTT.

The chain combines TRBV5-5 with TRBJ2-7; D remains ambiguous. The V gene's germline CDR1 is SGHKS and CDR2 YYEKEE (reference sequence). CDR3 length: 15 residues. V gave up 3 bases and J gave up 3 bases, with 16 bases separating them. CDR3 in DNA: TGTGCCAGCAGCTATTCACCTCAGGAATTCTACGAGCAGTACTTC. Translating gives CASSYSPQEFYEQYF.

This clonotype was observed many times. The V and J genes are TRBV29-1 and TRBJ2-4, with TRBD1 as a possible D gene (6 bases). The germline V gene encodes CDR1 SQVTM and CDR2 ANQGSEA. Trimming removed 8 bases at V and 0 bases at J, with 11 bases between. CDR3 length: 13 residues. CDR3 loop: CSIRDTAKNIQYF. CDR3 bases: TGCAGCATCCGGGACACAGCCAAAAACATTCAGTACTTC.

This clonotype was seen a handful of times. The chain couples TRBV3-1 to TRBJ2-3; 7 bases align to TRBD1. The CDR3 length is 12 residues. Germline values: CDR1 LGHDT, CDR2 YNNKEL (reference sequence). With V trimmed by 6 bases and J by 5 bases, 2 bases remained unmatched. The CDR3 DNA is TGTGCCAGCAGTGCAGGGGGAGATACGCAGTATTTT. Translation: CASSAGGDTQYF.

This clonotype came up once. CDR3 residues: CSARVGGGTNEKLFF. For the CDR3, the DNA is TGCAGTGCTAGAGTGGGGGGAGGGACTAATGAAAAACTGTTTTTT. The chain couples TRBV20-1 to TRBJ1-4; weak D call: TRBD1 (5 bases). Germline assignment: CDR1 DFQATT and CDR2 SNEGSKA (reference sequence). The CDR3 spans 15 residues. The V and J ends lost 1 base and 2 bases respectively, with 11 bases between them.

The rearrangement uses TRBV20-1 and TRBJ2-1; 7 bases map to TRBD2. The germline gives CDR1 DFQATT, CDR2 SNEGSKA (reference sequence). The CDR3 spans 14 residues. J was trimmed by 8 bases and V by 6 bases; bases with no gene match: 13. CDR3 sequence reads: CSASRGLVAHEQFF. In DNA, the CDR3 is TGCAGTGCGAGCAGAGGACTAGTAGCGCATGAGCAGTTCTTC.

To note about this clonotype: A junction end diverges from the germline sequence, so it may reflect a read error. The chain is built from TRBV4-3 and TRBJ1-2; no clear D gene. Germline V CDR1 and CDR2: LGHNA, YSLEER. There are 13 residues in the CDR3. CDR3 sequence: CASSQETNHGYTF. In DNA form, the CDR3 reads TGCGCCAGCAGCCAAGAGACTAACCATGGCTACACCTTC.

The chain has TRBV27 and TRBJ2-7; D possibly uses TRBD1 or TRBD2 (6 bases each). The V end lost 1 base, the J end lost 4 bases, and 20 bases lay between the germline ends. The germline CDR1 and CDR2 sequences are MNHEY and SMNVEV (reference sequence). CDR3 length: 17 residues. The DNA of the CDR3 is TGTGCCAGCAGTTTATTCTTTCCAGTGGGGGGCGGGTACGAGCAGTACTTC. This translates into CASSLFFPVGGGYEQYF.

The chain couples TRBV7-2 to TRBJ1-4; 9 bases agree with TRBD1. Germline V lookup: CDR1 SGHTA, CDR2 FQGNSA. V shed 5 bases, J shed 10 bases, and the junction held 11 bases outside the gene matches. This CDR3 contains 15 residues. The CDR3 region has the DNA TGTGCCAGCAGCGTGGCTGGGACAGGGAAAGGAAAACTGTTTTTT. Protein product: CASSVAGTGKGKLFF.

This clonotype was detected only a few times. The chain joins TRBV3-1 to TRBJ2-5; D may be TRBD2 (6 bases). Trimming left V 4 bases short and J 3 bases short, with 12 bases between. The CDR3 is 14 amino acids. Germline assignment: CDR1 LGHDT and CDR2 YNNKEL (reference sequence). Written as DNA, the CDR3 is TGTGCCAGCAGCCGACTAGGGACCGAAGAGACCCAGTACTTC. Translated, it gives CASSRLGTEETQYF.